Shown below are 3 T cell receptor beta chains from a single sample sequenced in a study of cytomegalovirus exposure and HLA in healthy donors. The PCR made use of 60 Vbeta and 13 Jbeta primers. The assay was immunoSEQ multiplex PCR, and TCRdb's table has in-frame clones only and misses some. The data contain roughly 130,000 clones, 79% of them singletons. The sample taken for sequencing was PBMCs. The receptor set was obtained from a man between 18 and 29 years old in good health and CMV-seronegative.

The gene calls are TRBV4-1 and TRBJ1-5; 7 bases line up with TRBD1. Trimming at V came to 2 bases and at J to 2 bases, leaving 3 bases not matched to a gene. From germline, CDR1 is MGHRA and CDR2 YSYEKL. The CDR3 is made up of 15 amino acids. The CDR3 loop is CASSQLGTGNQPQHF. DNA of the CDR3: TGCGCCAGCAGCCAACTCGGGACAGGCAATCAGCCCCAGCATTTT.

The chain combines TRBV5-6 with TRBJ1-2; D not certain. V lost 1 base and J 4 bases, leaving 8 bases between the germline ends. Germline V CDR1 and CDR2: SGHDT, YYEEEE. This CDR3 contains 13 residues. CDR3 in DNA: TGTGCCAGCAGCTTGCCAGGAACCTATGGCTACACCTTC. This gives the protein CASSLPGTYGYTF.

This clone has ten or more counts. The DNA for the CDR3 is TGTGCCAGTAGTAACAGTGTCAGCAATCAGCCCCAGCATTTT. It specifies CASSNSVSNQPQHF. The rearrangement uses TRBV19 and TRBJ1-5; no clear D. V dropped 4 bases and J dropped 1 base, with 8 bases sitting between them. The CDR3 runs to 14 residues. The germline CDR1 and CDR2 sequences are LNHDA and SQIVND (reference sequence). The full variable domain, with the rest looked up from reference TRBV19 and TRBJ1-5, is DGGITQSPKYLFRKEGQNVTLSCEQNLNHDAMYWYRQDPGQGLRLIYYSQIVNDFQKGDIAEGYSVSREKKESFPLTVTSAQKNPTAFYLCASSNSVSNQPQHFGDGTRLSIL.